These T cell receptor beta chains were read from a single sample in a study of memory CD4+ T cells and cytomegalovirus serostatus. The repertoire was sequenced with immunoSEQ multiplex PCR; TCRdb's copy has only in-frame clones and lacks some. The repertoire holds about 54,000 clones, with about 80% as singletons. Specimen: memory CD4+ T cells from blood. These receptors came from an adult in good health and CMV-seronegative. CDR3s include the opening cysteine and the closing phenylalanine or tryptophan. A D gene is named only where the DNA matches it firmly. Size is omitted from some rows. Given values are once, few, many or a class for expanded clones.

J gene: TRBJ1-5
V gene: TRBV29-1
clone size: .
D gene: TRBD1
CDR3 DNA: TGCAGCGTTGTCGGAGGGGGCGGGGGTAGCAATCAGCCCCAGCATTTT
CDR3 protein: CSVVGGGGGSNQPQHF

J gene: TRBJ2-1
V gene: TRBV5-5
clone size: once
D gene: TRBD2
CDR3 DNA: TGTGCCAGCAGCTTCCGGCGTGGACTAGACAATGAGCAGTTCTTC
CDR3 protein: CASSFRRGLDNEQFF

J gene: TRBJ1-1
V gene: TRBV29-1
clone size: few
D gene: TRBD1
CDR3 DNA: TGCAGCGTCCGGGACAGTGAAGCTTTCTTT
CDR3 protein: CSVRDSEAFF

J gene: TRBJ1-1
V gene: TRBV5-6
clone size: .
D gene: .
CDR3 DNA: TGTGCCAGCAGTTCCTCCGCCCGAACCTGGGGAACTGAAGCTTTCTTT
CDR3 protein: CASSSSARTWGTEAFF

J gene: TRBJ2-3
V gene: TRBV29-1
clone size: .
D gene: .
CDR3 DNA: TGCAGCGTTGGCGGGGTCCACAGGGATACGCAGTATTTT
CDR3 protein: CSVGGVHRDTQYF

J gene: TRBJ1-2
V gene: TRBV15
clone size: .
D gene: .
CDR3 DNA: TGTGCCACCAGCAGAGATGGGCGGGCTGGGAACTATGGCTACACCTTC
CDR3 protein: CATSRDGRAGNYGYTF

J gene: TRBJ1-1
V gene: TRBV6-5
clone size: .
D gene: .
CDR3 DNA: TGTGCCAGCAGTTACCACAGGCGGAACACTGAAGCTTTCTTT
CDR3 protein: CASSYHRRNTEAFF

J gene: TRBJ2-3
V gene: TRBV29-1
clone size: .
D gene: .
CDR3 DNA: TGCAGCGTACGACCCAGTGGGAGTCAGGCAGATACGCAGTATTTT
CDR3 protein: CSVRPSGSQADTQYF

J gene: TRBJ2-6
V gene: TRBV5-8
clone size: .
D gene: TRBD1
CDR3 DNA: TGTGCCAGCAGCCGCAGGACAGGGGGCACTGGGGCCAACGTCCTGACTTTC
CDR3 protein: CASSRRTGGTGANVLTF

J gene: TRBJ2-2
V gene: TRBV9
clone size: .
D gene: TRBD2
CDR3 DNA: TGTGCCAGCAGCGCCTTGGCTAGCGGGGGTATCGGGGAGCTGTTTTTT
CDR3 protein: CASSALASGGIGELFF

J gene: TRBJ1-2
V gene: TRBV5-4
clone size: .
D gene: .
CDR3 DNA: TGTGCCAGCAGCCCAAGCGCAGGGAGGGGGAACTATGGCTACACCTTC
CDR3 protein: CASSPSAGRGNYGYTF

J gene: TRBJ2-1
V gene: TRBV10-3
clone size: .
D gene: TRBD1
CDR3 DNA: TGTGCCATCAGACAGGGGGCGGAAGACTACAATGAGCAGTTCTTC
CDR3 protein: CAIRQGAEDYNEQFF

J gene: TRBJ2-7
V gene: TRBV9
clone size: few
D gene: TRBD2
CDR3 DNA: TGTGCCAGCAGCGTAGATGTAAGGGGAGGGTTTAACGAGCAGTACTTC
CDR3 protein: CASSVDVRGGFNEQYF